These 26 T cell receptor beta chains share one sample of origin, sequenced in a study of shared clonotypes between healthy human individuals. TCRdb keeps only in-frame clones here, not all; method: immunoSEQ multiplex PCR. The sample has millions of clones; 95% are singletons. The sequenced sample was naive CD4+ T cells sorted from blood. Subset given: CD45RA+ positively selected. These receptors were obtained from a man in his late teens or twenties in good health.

The CDR3 DNA reads TGTGCCAGCTCACCAGGTAGAGGGGGCAACTACGAGCAGTACTTC. Translation: CASSPGRGGNYEQYF. This chain uses TRBV18 with TRBJ2-7, with TRBD1 matching 7 bases. The germline V gene encodes CDR1 KGHSH and CDR2 LQKENI. The CDR3 is 15 amino acids. V lost 2 bases, J lost 3 bases, and 7 bases stayed unmatched.

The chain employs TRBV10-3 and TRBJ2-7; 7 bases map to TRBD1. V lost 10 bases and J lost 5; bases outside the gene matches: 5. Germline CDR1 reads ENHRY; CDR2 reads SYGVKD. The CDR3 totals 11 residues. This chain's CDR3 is CASQQGNEQYF. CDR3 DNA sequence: TGTGCCAGTCAACAGGGGAACGAGCAGTACTTC.

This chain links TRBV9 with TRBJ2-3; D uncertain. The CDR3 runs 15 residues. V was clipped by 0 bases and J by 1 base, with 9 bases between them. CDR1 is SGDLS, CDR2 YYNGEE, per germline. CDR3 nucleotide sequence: TGTGCCAGCAGCGTAGACGCCTCGGGCACAGATACGCAGTATTTT. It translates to CASSVDASGTDTQYF.

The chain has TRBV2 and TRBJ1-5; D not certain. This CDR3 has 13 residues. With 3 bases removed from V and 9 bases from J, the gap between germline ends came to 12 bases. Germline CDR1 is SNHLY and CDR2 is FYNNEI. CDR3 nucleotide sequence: TGTGCCAGCAGTGACCTTGGCAGCTCGCCCCAGCATTTT. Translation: CASSDLGSSPQHF.

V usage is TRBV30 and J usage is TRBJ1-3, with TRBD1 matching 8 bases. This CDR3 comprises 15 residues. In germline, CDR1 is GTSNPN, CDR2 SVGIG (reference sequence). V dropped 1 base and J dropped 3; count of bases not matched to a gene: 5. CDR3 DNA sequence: TGTGCCTGGAGTGGGCGGACAGGGCTTGGAAACACCATATATTTT. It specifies CAWSGRTGLGNTIYF. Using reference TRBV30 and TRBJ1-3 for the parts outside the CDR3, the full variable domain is SQTIHQWPATLVQPVGSPLSLECTVEGTSNPNLYWYRQAAGRGLQLLFYSVGIGQISSEVPQNLSASRPQDRQFILSSKKLLLSDSGFYLCAWSGRTGLGNTIYFGEGSWLTVV.

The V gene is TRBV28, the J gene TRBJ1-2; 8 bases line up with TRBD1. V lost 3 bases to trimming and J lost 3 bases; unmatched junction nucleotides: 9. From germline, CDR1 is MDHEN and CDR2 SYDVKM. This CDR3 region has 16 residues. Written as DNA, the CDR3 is TGTGCCAGCAGTTTCCCCCGACAGGGGAGATACTATGGCTACACCTTC. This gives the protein CASSFPRQGRYYGYTF.

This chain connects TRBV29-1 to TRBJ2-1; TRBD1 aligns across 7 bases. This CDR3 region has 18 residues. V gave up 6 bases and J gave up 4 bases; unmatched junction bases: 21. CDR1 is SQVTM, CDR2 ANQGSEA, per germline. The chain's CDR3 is CSVINLTGWVRPYNEQFF. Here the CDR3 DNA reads TGCAGCGTCATCAACTTGACAGGGTGGGTCCGCCCGTACAATGAGCAGTTCTTC.

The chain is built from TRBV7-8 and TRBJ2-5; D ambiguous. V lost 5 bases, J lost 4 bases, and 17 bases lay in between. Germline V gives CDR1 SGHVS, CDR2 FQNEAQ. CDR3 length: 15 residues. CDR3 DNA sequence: TGTGCCAGCAGCGAATTTGGTGGTGGGATAGAGACCCAGTACTTC. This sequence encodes CASSEFGGGIETQYF.

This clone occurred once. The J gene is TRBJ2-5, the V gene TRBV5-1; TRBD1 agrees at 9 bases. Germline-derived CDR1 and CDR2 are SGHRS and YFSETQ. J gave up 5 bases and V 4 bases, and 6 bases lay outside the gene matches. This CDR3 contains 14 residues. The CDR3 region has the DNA TGCGCCAGCAGCGTGGACAGGGGATATGAGACCCAGTACTTC. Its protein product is CASSVDRGYETQYF.

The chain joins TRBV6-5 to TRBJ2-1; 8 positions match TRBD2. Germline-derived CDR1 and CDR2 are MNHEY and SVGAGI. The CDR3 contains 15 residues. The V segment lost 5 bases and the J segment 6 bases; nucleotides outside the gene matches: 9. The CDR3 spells CASSPGGAGSNEQFF. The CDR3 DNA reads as TGTGCCAGCAGTCCGGGAGGGGCGGGTTCCAATGAGCAGTTCTTC.

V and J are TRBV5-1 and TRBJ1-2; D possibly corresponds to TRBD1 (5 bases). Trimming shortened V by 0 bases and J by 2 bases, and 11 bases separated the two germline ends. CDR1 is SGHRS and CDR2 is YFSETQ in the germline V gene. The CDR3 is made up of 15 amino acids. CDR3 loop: CASSLVPQGNYGYTF. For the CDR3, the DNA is TGCGCCAGCAGCTTGGTGCCCCAGGGAAACTATGGCTACACCTTC.

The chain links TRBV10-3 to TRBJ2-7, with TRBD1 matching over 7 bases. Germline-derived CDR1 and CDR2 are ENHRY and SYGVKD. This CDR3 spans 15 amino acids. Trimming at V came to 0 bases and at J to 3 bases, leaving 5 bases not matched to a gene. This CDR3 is CAISESSSGGYEQYF. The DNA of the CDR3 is TGTGCCATCAGTGAGTCGTCCTCAGGGGGCTACGAGCAGTACTTC.

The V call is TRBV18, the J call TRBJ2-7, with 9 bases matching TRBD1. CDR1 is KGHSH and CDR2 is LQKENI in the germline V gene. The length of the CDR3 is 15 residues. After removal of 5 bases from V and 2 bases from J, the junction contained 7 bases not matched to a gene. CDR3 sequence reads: CASSFRDRAAYEQYF. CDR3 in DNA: TGTGCCAGCTCATTCCGGGACAGGGCGGCCTACGAGCAGTACTTC.

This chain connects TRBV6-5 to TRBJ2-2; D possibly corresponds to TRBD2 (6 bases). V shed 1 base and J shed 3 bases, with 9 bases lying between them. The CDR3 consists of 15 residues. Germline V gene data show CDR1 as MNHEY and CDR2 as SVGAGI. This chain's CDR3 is CASSYWRGYTGELFF. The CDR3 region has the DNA TGTGCCAGCAGTTACTGGCGGGGATACACCGGGGAGCTGTTTTTT.

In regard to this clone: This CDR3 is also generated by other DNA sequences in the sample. CDR3 coding DNA: TGTGCCAGCAGCTTAGGACTAGCGGGTAATGAGCAGTTCTTC. The encoded protein is CASSLGLAGNEQFF. The chain joins TRBV7-2 to TRBJ2-1, with 10 positions matching TRBD2. After removal of 1 base from V and 7 bases from J, the junction contained 1 base not matched to a gene. The CDR3 has 14 amino acids. Germline assignment: CDR1 SGHTA and CDR2 FQGNSA.

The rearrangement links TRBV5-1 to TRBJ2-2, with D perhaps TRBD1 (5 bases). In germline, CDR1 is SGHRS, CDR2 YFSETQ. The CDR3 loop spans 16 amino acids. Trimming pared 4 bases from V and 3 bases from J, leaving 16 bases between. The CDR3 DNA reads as TGCGCCAGCAGCGAGACAGCGATATCGCACACCGGGGAGCTGTTTTTT. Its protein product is CASSETAISHTGELFF.

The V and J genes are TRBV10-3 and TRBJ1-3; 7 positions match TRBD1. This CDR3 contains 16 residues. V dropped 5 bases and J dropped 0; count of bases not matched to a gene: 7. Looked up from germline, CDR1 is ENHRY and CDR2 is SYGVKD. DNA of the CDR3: TGTGCCATCAGTAGAGGACAGGAGAGCTCTGGAAACACCATATATTTT. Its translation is CAISRGQESSGNTIYF.

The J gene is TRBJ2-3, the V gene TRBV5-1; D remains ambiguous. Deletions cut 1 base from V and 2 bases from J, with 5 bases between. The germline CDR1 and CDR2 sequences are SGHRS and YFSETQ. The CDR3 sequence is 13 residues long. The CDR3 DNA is TGCGCCAGCAGCTTGTACACCACAGATACGCAGTATTTT. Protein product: CASSLYTTDTQYF.

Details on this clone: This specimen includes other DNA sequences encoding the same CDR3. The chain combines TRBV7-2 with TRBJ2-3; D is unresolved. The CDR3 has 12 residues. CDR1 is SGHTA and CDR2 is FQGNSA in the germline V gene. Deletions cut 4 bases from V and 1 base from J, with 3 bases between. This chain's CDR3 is CASSWGTDTQYF. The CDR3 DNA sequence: TGTGCCAGCAGCTGGGGCACAGATACGCAGTATTTT.

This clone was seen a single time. CDR3 protein: CASSKTGVNTGELFF. CDR3 nucleotides: TGTGCCAGCAGTAAGACAGGGGTGAACACCGGGGAGCTGTTTTTT. This chain links TRBV6-4 with TRBJ2-2; 8 bases align to TRBD1. V was pared by 5 bases and J by 1 base, with 3 bases of the junction left unmatched. The CDR3 loop spans 15 amino acids. Per germline, CDR1 MRHNA and CDR2 SNTAGT.

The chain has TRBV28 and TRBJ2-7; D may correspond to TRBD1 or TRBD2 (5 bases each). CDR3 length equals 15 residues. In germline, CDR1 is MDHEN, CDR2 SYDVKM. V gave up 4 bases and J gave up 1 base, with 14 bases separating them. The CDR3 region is CASSSGTQNSYEQYF. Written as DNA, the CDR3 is TGTGCCAGCAGTTCCGGGACCCAAAATTCCTACGAGCAGTACTTC. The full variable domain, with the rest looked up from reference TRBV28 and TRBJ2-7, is DVKVTQSSRYLVKRTGEKVFLECVQDMDHENMFWYRQDPGLGLRLIYFSYDVKMKEKGDIPEGYSVSREKKERFSLILESASTNQTSMYLCASSSGTQNSYEQYFGPGTRLTVT.

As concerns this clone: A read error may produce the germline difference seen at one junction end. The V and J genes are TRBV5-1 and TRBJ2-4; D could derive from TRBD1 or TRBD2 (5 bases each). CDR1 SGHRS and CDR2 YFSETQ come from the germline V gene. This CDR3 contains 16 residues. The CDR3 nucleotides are TGCGCCAGCAGCTTTTGGGACCCCCGAGCCGAAAACATTCAGTACTTC. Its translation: CASSFWDPRAENIQYF.

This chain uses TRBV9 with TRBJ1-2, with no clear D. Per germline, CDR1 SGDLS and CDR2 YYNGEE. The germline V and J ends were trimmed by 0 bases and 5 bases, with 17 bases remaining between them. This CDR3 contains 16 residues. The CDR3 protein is CASSVDGRNPIYGYTF. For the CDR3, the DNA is TGTGCCAGCAGCGTAGACGGACGTAACCCTATTTATGGCTACACCTTC.

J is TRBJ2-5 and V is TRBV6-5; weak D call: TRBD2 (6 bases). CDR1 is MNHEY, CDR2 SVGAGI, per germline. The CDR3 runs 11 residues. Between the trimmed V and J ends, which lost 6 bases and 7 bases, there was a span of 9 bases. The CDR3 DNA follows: TGTGCCAGCAGAGGGGAGGTGACCCAGTACTTC. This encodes CASRGEVTQYF.

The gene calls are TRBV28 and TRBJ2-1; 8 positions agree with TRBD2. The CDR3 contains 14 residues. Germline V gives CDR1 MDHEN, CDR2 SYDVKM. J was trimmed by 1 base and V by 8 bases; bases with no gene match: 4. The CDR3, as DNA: TGTGCCAGCGTCACTAGCGGATCCTACAATGAGCAGTTCTTC. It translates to CASVTSGSYNEQFF.

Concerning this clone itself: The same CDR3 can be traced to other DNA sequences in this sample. CDR3 sequence: CASSYGQGAGGTEAFF. CDR3 DNA sequence: TGTGCCAGCAGTTACGGACAAGGGGCTGGAGGGACTGAAGCTTTCTTT. V and J are TRBV6-6 and TRBJ1-1; maybe TRBD1 (5 bases). Deletions cut 2 bases from V and 5 bases from J, with 18 bases between. Germline CDR1 is MNHNY and CDR2 is SVGAGI (reference sequence). The CDR3 spans 16 residues.